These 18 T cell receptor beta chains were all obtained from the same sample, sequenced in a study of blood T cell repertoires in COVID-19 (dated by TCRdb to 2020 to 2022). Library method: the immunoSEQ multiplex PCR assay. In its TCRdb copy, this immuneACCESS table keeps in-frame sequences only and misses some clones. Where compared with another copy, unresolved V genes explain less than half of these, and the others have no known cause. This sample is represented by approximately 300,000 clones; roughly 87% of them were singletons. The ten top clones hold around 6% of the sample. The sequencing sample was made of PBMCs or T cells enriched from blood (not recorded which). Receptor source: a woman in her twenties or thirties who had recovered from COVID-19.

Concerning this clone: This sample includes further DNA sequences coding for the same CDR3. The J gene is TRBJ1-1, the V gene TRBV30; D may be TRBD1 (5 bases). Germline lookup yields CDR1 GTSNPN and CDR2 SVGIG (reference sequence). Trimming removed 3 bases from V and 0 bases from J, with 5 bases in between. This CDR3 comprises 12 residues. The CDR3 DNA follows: TGTGCCTGGAGCAGGGTGAACACTGAAGCTTTCTTT. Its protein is CAWSRVNTEAFF.

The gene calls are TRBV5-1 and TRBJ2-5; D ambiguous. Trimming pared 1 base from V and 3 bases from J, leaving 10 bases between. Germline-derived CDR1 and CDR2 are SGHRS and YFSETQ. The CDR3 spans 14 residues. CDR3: CASSLWSSEETQYF. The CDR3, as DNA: TGCGCCAGCAGCTTGTGGTCGTCAGAAGAGACCCAGTACTTC.

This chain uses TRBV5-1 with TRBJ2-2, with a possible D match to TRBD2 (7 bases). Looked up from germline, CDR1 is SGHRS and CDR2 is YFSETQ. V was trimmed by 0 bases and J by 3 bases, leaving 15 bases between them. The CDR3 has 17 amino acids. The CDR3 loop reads CASSLAAGRGDTGELFF. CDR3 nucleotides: TGCGCCAGCAGCTTGGCCGCAGGGAGGGGGGACACCGGGGAGCTGTTTTTT.

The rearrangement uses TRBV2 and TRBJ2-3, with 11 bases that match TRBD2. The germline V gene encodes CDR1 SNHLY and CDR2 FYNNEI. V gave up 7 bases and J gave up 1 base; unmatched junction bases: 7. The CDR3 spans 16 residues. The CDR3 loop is CASKVTSGARTDTQYF. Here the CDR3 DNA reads TGTGCCAGCAAAGTGACTAGCGGGGCTCGCACAGATACGCAGTATTTT.

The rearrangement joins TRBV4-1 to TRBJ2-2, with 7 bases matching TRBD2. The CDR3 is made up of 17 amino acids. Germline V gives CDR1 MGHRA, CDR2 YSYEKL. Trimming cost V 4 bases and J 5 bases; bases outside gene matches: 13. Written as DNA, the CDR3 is TGCGCCAGCAGCCCACACTTCACGCCTAGCGGAACCGGGGAGCTGTTTTTT. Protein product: CASSPHFTPSGTGELFF.

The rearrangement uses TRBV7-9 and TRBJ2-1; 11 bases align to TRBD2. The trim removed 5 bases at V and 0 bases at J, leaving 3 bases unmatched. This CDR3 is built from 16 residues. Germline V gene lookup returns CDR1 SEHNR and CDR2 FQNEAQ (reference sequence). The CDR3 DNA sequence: TGTGCCAGCAGCCCTAGCGGGGGGAGCTCCTACAATGAGCAGTTCTTC. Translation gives CASSPSGGSSYNEQFF.

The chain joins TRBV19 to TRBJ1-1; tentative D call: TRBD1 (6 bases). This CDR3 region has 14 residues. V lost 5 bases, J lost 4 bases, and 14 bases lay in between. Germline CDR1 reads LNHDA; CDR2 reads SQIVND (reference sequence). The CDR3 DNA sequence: TGTGCCAGTAGTGTAACCAGGGGCGGCACTGAAGCTTTCTTT. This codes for CASSVTRGGTEAFF.

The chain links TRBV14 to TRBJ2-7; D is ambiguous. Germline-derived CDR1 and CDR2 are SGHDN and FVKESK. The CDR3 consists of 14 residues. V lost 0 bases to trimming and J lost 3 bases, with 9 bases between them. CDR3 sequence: CASSQDSHFYEQYF. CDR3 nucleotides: TGTGCCAGCAGCCAAGATAGCCACTTCTACGAGCAGTACTTC.

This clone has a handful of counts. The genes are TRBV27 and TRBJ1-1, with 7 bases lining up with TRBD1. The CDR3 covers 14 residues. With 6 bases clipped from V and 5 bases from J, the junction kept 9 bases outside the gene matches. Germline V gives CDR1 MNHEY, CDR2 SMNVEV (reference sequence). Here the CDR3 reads CASSPLSRGTEAFF. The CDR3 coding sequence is TGTGCCAGCAGCCCCCTTAGCAGGGGGACTGAAGCTTTCTTT.

The CDR3 DNA reads TGCACCAGCAGACCCTCGTGTAGGCGAGGACAAGAGACCCAGTACTTC. Translated: CTSRPSCRRGQETQYF. The chain recombines TRBV1 with TRBJ2-5; no DNA check was done on the table's D call, TRBD2. TRBV1 is a listed pseudogene. The CDR3 is 16 amino acids.

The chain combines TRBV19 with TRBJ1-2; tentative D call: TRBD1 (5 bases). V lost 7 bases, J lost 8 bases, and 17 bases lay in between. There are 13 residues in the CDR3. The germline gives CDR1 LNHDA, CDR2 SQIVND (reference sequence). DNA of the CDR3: TGTGCCAGTAATTTGGACATCTTTAGCGGCTACACCTTC. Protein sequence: CASNLDIFSGYTF. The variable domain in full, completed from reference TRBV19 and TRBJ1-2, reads DGGITQSPKYLFRKEGQNVTLSCEQNLNHDAMYWYRQDPGQGLRLIYYSQIVNDFQKGDIAEGYSVSREKKESFPLTVTSAQKNPTAFYLCASNLDIFSGYTFGSGTRLTVV.

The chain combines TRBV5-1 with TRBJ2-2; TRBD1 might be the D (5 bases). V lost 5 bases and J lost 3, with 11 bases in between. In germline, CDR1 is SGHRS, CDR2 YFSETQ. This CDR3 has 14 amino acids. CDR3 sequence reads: CASSFQGDTGELFF. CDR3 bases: TGCGCCAGCAGTTTCCAAGGGGACACCGGGGAGCTGTTTTTT. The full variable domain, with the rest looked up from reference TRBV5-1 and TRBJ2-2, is KAGVTQTPRYLIKTRGQQVTLSCSPISGHRSVSWYQQTPGQGLQFLFEYFSETQRNKGNFPGRFSGRQFSNSRSEMNVSTLELGDSALYLCASSFQGDTGELFFGEGSRLTVL.

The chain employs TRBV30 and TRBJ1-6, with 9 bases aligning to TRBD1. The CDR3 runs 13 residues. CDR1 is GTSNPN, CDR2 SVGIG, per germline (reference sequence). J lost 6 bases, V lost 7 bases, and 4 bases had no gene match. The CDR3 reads CAYTTGGNSPLHF. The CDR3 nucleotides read TGTGCCTACACGACAGGGGGTAATTCACCCCTCCACTTT.

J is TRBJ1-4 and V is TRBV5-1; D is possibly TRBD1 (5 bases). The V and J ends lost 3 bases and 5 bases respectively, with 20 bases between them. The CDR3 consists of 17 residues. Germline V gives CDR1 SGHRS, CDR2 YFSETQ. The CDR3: CASSSLGRVEINEKLFF. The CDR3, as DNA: TGCGCCAGCAGCTCCCTGGGCAGGGTTGAGATCAATGAAAAACTGTTTTTT.

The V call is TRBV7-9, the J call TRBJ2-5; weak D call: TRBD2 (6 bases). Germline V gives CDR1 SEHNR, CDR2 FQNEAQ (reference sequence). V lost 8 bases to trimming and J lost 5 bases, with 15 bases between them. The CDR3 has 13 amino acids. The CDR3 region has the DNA TGTGCCAGCGCAAGGTGGGAGGTGGAGACCCAGTACTTC. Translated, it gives CASARWEVETQYF.

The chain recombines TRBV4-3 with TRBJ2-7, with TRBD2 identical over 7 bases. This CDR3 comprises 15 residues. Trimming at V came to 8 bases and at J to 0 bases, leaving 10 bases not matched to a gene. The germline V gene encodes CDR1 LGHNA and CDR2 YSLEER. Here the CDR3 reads CASSATRGDSYEQYF. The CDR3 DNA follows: TGCGCCAGCTCGGCGACCCGGGGGGACTCCTACGAGCAGTACTTC.

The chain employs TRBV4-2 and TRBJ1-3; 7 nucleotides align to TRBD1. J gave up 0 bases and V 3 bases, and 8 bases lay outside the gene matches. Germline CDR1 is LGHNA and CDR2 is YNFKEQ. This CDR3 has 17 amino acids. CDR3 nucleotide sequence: TGTGCCAGCAGCCAGGGAAGACAGGGCGGCTCTGGAAACACCATATATTTT. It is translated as CASSQGRQGGSGNTIYF.

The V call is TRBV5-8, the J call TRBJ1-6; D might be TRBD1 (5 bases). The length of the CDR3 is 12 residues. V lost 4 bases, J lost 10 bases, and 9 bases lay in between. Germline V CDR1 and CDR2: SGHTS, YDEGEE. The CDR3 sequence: CASSGGRSPLHF. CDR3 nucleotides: TGTGCCAGCAGCGGGGGGAGGTCACCCCTCCACTTT.